The sample holds many counts of the clone carrying this T cell receptor beta chain. This sample is part of a study of blood T cells in healthy people across ages. Donors ranged from about 6 to 95 years old and were healthy Caucasians in Russia. Through a sample-barcoded 5' primer and a J-beta primer mix, a second PCR was run for roughly 6 to 12 cycles. Tagging of each cDNA molecule was performed by a template-switch adaptor with 12 random nucleotides. TCRdb re-analysed the 5' RACE reads in MiXCR, keeping a single row per CDR3 protein. The data contain 550,000 to 650,000 distinct CDR3 sequences, roughly 31% of them seen just once; the ten biggest clones take up less than 20%. The CDR3 has 15 amino acids. Germline assignment: CDR1 SGHTA and CDR2 FQGNSA. Deletions cut 1 base from V and 3 bases from J, with 13 bases between.

This TCR came from a woman aged 80 or over in good health. The specimen sequenced was blood. The chain carries TRBV7-2 and TRBJ2-7; the D is unclear. The CDR3 sequence: CASSLELFSNYEQYF. CDR3 in DNA: TGTGCCAGCAGCTTAGAACTCTTTTCCAACTACGAGCAGTACTTC.